A selection of T cell receptor beta chains follows, all from one sample in a study of blood T cell repertoires in COVID-19. Clones were read by immunoSEQ multiplex PCR, and TCRdb kept only the in-frame ones, dropping some. The sample consists of about 300,000 clones, approximately 86% of them appearing once. Sequencing used peripheral blood. Receptor source: a man between 65 and 85 years old with acute or convalescent COVID-19. Each CDR3 is given with its conserved first and last residue. D genes are given only for firm matches. Clone size is not always given. Where it is, it says once, few, many or a class for expanded clones.

J: TRBJ1-2
size: NA
D: NA
V: TRBV11-1
CDR3: CASSLRTGRGYTF
DNA: TGTGCCAGCAGCTTACGTACAGGCCGAGGTTACACCTTC

J: TRBJ1-6
size: NA
D: TRBD1
V: TRBV19
CDR3: CASSLRTGGYNSPLHF
DNA: TGTGCCAGTAGTTTACGGACAGGGGGGTATAATTCACCCCTCCACTTT

J: TRBJ1-3
size: NA
D: NA
V: TRBV3-1/TRBV3-2
CDR3: CASSPLRGNTIYF
DNA: TGTGCCAGCAGCCCCCTACGGGGAAACACCATATATTTT

J: TRBJ1-1
size: once
D: NA
V: TRBV4-1
CDR3: CASSRRQLENTEAFF
DNA: TGCGCCAGCAGCCGTAGACAGCTTGAGAACACTGAAGCTTTCTTT

J: TRBJ2-7
size: NA
D: NA
V: TRBV5-5
CDR3: CASNREGPYEQYF
DNA: TGTGCCAGCAACAGGGAAGGACCCTACGAGCAGTACTTC

J: TRBJ2-1
size: once
D: TRBD1
V: TRBV4-3
CDR3: CASSRAGQGYNEQFF
DNA: TGCGCCAGCAGCCGCGCGGGACAGGGCTACAATGAGCAGTTCTTC

J: TRBJ2-3
size: NA
D: NA
V: TRBV15
CDR3: CATSRHLSGDTQYF
DNA: TGTGCCACCAGCAGACACTTATCGGGAGATACGCAGTATTTT

J: TRBJ1-2
size: once
D: NA
V: TRBV6-2/TRBV6-3
CDR3: CASSYDEMGGYTF
DNA: TGTGCCAGCAGTTACGACGAGATGGGCGGCTACACCTTC

J: TRBJ2-7
size: NA
D: TRBD1
V: TRBV7-2
CDR3: CASSHGTDYEQYF
DNA: TGTGCCAGCAGCCACGGGACAGACTACGAGCAGTACTTC

J: TRBJ2-1
size: NA
D: TRBD1
V: TRBV6-4
CDR3: CASSRQGSSYNEQFF
DNA: TGTGCCAGCAGTCGACAGGGGAGCTCCTACAATGAGCAGTTCTTC

J: TRBJ2-5
size: NA
D: NA
V: TRBV19
CDR3: CASSIDRETQYF
DNA: TGTGCCAGTAGTATAGATCGGGAGACCCAGTACTTC

J: TRBJ1-4
size: NA
D: NA
V: TRBV4-2
CDR3: CASSHELEKLFF
DNA: TGTGCCAGCAGCCACGAACTTGAAAAACTGTTTTTT

J: TRBJ1-6
size: NA
D: NA
V: TRBV7-9
CDR3: CASSLGAEIFSPLHF
DNA: TGTGCCAGCAGCTTAGGAGCCGAGATTTTTTCACCCCTCCACTTT

J: TRBJ2-3
size: NA
D: NA
V: TRBV4-2
CDR3: CASSQATAGYTDTQYF
DNA: TGTGCCAGCAGCCAAGCGACGGCGGGGTACACAGATACGCAGTATTTT

J: TRBJ2-3
size: NA
D: TRBD2
V: TRBV19
CDR3: CASSMGGYTQYF
DNA: TGTGCCAGTAGTATGGGGGGGTATACGCAGTATTTT

J: TRBJ2-7
size: NA
D: NA
V: TRBV5-1
CDR3: CASSFGTAAYEQYF
DNA: TGCGCCAGCAGCTTCGGGACTGCAGCCTACGAGCAGTACTTC

J: TRBJ1-5
size: NA
D: TRBD1
V: TRBV30
CDR3: CAWRLRTGPQPQHF
DNA: TGTGCCTGGAGGCTTCGGACAGGGCCTCAGCCCCAGCATTTT